This entry lists 27 T cell receptor beta chains sequenced from one sample in a study of metastatic and nonmetastatic thyroid tumors. Every patient was untreated before thyroid surgery. TCRdb reprocessed the PCR reads using MiXCR. The repertoire includes around 34,000 clones, 20% of them detected once, and about 8% sits in the top ten. Sequenced input: blood. These receptors were collected from a female donor with papillary thyroid cancer or a benign thyroid nodule (not recorded which). Some clones in this sample may be carry-over from other donors' samples.

The CDR3 coding sequence is TGCGCCAGCAGCTTGGGAGGTACAGGGACCTACGAGCAGTACTTC. Amino acid sequence: CASSLGGTGTYEQYF. This chain joins TRBV5-1 and TRBJ2-7, with D perhaps TRBD1 (6 bases). CDR1 is SGHRS and CDR2 is YFSETQ in the germline V gene. V was trimmed by 0 bases and J by 2 bases, leaving 12 bases between them. The CDR3 spans 15 residues.

This clone was observed a handful of times. The rearrangement joins TRBV19 to TRBJ1-2; 7 bases match TRBD1. CDR1 is LNHDA and CDR2 is SQIVND in the germline V gene (reference sequence). This CDR3 has 13 residues. V lost 6 bases to trimming and J lost 4 bases; unmatched junction nucleotides: 5. CDR3 sequence (DNA): TGTGCCAGTAGAGGGGGCGGGGGCTATGGCTACACCTTC. Translation gives CASRGGGGYGYTF.

The chain employs TRBV6-1 and TRBJ1-3; TRBD1 might be the D (6 bases). Trimming pared 4 bases from V and 4 bases from J, leaving 14 bases between. CDR1 and CDR2 from the germline V gene are MNHNS and SASEGT. This CDR3 comprises 15 residues. Here the CDR3 reads CASSVQGIGGNTIYF. The CDR3, as DNA: TGTGCCAGCAGTGTTCAGGGGATCGGCGGAAACACCATATATTTT.

This clone was counted many times. This chain connects TRBV5-1 to TRBJ1-2; 8 bases match TRBD1. Germline CDR1 is SGHRS and CDR2 is YFSETQ. The CDR3 runs to 13 residues. Trimming took 4 bases from V and 8 from J; bases not matched to a gene: 7. The CDR3: CASSTGQEIGYTF. The CDR3 region has the DNA TGCGCCAGCAGCACGGGACAGGAGATAGGCTACACCTTC.

This sequence joins TRBV19 and TRBJ2-7, with a weak D call TRBD2 (6 bases). The CDR3 totals 13 residues. V lost 6 bases and J 3 bases, leaving 12 bases between the germline ends. CDR1 LNHDA and CDR2 SQIVND come from the germline V gene (reference sequence). For the CDR3, the DNA is TGTGCCAGTAGCCCGTCCGGGGGCTACGAGCAGTACTTC. It specifies CASSPSGGYEQYF.

Comment on this clone: The conserved closing phenylalanine or tryptophan is absent in this CDR3, likely reflecting a read error. J is TRBJ1-1 and V is TRBV12-3 or TRBV12-4; possibly TRBD1 for D (5 bases). The CDR3 loop spans 12 amino acids. The V end lost 5 bases, the J end lost 4 bases, and 8 bases lay between the germline ends. The CDR3 bases are TGTGCCAGCAGTCAGGGACGCACTGAAGCTTTCATT. It encodes CASSQGRTEAFI.

This clone has just a few counts. The rearrangement uses TRBV10-2 and TRBJ1-4; tentative D call: TRBD1 (5 bases). Germline loops: CDR1 WSHSY, CDR2 SAAADI. V shed 2 bases and J shed 7 bases, with 11 bases lying between them. This CDR3 is built from 14 residues. CDR3 loop: CASSEGIRGEKLFF. The CDR3 DNA reads TGCGCCAGCAGTGAGGGAATAAGGGGTGAAAAACTGTTTTTT.

This clone turned up a few times. The J gene is TRBJ2-7, the V gene TRBV27, with a weak D call TRBD2 (6 bases). CDR1 is MNHEY and CDR2 is SMNVEV in the germline V gene (reference sequence). Deletions cut 6 bases from V and 5 bases from J, with 11 bases between. The CDR3 has 12 residues. This CDR3 reads CASRKSGDEQYF. CDR3 DNA sequence: TGTGCCAGCAGGAAGTCGGGAGACGAGCAGTACTTC.

This clone was observed a few times. The chain links TRBV4-1 to TRBJ1-1; D is unclear. This CDR3 comprises 14 residues. V lost 4 bases to trimming and J lost 0 bases, with 9 bases between them. Germline CDR1 and CDR2: MGHRA and YSYEKL. CDR3 amino acids: CASSLDWVNTEAFF. The DNA of the CDR3 is TGCGCCAGCAGCCTCGACTGGGTGAACACTGAAGCTTTCTTT.

This clone was seen ten or more times. This sequence joins TRBV11-2 and TRBJ2-1, with 14 bases fitting TRBD2. Germline-derived CDR1 and CDR2 are SGHAT and FQNNGV. This CDR3 contains 16 residues. Trimming at V came to 5 bases and at J to 4 bases, leaving 4 bases not matched to a gene. CDR3 DNA sequence: TGTGCCAGCAGCCCGACTAGCGGGGGGGCTTACAATGAGCAGTTCTTC. It specifies CASSPTSGGAYNEQFF. Supplemented by reference TRBV11-2 and TRBJ2-1, the full variable domain reads EAGVAQSPRYKIIEKRQSVAFWCNPISGHATLYWYQQILGQGPKLLIQFQNNGVVDDSQLPKDRFSAERLKGVDSTLKIQPAKLEDSAVYLCASSPTSGGAYNEQFFGPGTRLTVL.

The V gene is TRBV28, the J gene TRBJ2-5, with 7 bases that match TRBD2. Germline lookup yields CDR1 MDHEN and CDR2 SYDVKM. The CDR3 consists of 14 residues. V shed 0 bases, J shed 4 bases, and the junction held 2 bases outside the gene matches. CDR3 protein: CASSLWAGAETQYF. CDR3 nucleotides: TGTGCCAGCAGTTTATGGGCGGGAGCAGAGACCCAGTACTTC.

This clone was seen a handful of times. V is TRBV28 and J is TRBJ2-2, with D unresolved. Per the germline V gene, CDR1 is MDHEN and CDR2 is SYDVKM. Trimming pared 7 bases from V and 2 bases from J, leaving 5 bases between. The CDR3 is made up of 12 amino acids. The DNA of the CDR3 is TGTGCCAGCATAAGTAACACCGGGGAGCTGTTTTTT. It yields the protein CASISNTGELFF.

Note on this clone: Germline and junction disagree at one end, which may indicate a read error. The V call is TRBV6-5, the J call TRBJ2-1, with 9 bases matching TRBD1. The CDR3 has 15 amino acids. Germline CDR1 and CDR2: MNHEY and SVGAGI. The CDR3 nucleotides read TGTGCAAGCAGTTACCGGACAGGGGTCAGCAATGAGCAGTTATTC. Translating gives CASSYRTGVSNEQLF.

The chain uses TRBV5-1 and TRBJ2-7, with D perhaps given as TRBD1 or TRBD2 (5 bases each). V lost 7 bases and J lost 7, with 15 bases in between. The germline gives CDR1 SGHRS, CDR2 YFSETQ. The CDR3 runs to 12 residues. The CDR3 reads CASGAAGGEQYF. Written as DNA, the CDR3 is TGCGCCAGCGGGGCGGCAGGAGGAGAGCAGTACTTC.

At least ten counts were recorded for this clone. V gene TRBV27 combines with J gene TRBJ2-5, with TRBD2 identical over 7 bases. The CDR3 consists of 14 residues. V shed 4 bases, J shed 2 bases, and the junction held 4 bases outside the gene matches. Germline V gene data show CDR1 as MNHEY and CDR2 as SMNVEV (reference sequence). The CDR3 sequence: CASSSGTIQETQYF. The CDR3 DNA is TGTGCCAGCAGTTCCGGGACTATACAAGAGACCCAGTACTTC.

By sample share, this clone is large (0.1 to 1%). This sequence joins TRBV6-1 and TRBJ2-2; tentative D call: TRBD1 (6 bases). The CDR3 extends over 14 amino acids. Looked up from germline, CDR1 is MNHNS and CDR2 is SASEGT. The V end was cut by 7 bases, the J end by 3 bases, with 12 bases between. The CDR3 region is CASIEGVDTGELFF. The DNA for the CDR3 is TGTGCCAGCATTGAGGGGGTCGACACCGGGGAGCTGTTTTTT.

The table lists this clone with a few counts. This chain connects TRBV12-3 or TRBV12-4 to TRBJ2-7; a weak D match, TRBD1 (6 bases). V was shortened by 6 bases and J by 2 bases, with 17 bases between the two germline ends. CDR3 length: 15 residues. The CDR3: CASRYKSGQTYEQYF. The CDR3 nucleotides read TGTGCCAGCAGATACAAATCGGGACAAACCTACGAGCAGTACTTC.

This clone was recorded at least ten times. The rearrangement links TRBV2 to TRBJ2-5; D ambiguous. This CDR3 region has 13 residues. Trimming shortened V by 1 base and J by 5 bases, and 8 bases separated the two germline ends. Germline values: CDR1 SNHLY, CDR2 FYNNEI. CDR3 in DNA: TGTGCCAGCAGTGAAGGGTCCGGGGAGACCCAGTACTTC. Its translation is CASSEGSGETQYF. Variable domain in full (rest from reference TRBV2 and TRBJ2-5): EPEVTQTPSHQVTQMGQEVILRCVPISNHLYFYWYRQILGQKVEFLVSFYNNEISEKSEIFDDQFSVERPDGSNFTLKIRSTKLEDSAMYFCASSEGSGETQYFGPGTRLLVL.

This rearrangement joins TRBV6-2 or TRBV6-3 to TRBJ1-2; TRBD1 might be the D (6 bases). CDR3 length equals 13 residues. The ends were cut back, 3 bases at V and 7 bases at J, with 12 bases in the middle. Germline V gives CDR1 MNHEY, CDR2 SVGEGT. DNA of the CDR3: TGTGCCAGCAGTTATTCGGGGGGCCGTGGCTACACCTTC. This translates into CASSYSGGRGYTF.

By frequency in the sample, this clone is medium-sized (0.01 to 0.1%). The rearrangement joins TRBV19 to TRBJ2-3; 7 nucleotides match TRBD1. Germline CDR1 reads LNHDA; CDR2 reads SQIVND (reference sequence). V shed 5 bases, J shed 10 bases, and the junction held 15 bases outside the gene matches. This CDR3 comprises 15 residues. CDR3 residues: CASSFHRGPLTPQYF. As DNA, the CDR3 is TGTGCCAGTAGTTTCCACAGGGGCCCGCTGACACCGCAGTATTTT.

This clone appeared many times. Other DNA sequences in the sample encode the same CDR3. As DNA, the CDR3 is TGTGCCAGCAGCTTTGGAGGAGGCCGGGTTGGGACTGAAGCTTTCTTT. Translated, it gives CASSFGGGRVGTEAFF. This chain connects TRBV5-6 to TRBJ1-1, with D hard to call. V dropped 2 bases and J dropped 5 bases, with 19 bases sitting between them. The CDR3 spans 16 residues. Germline loops: CDR1 SGHDT, CDR2 YYEEEE.

With respect to this clone: A much larger clone differs by one base, so this may be a read error. The identical CDR3 is also encoded by other nucleotide sequences in the sample. This sequence joins TRBV7-2 and TRBJ1-1; D is uncertain. The germline CDR1 and CDR2 sequences are SGHTA and FQGNSA. This CDR3 spans 15 amino acids. The CDR3 sequence is CASSYGRSMNTEAFF. In nucleotides, the CDR3 is TGTGCCAGCAGCTACGGACGGAGCATGAACACCGAAGCTTTCTTT.

V gene TRBV2 combines with J gene TRBJ2-2, with D maybe TRBD1 (5 bases). The CDR3 totals 16 residues. Trimming removed 6 bases at V and 5 bases at J, with 19 bases between. Germline loops: CDR1 SNHLY, CDR2 FYNNEI. The CDR3 DNA reads as TGTGCCAGCAGCGAGGCAGGGTTCCGGAGAACCGGGGAGCTGTTTTTT. Amino acids: CASSEAGFRRTGELFF.

This clone was counted ten times or more. The chain carries TRBV19 and TRBJ1-1, with D perhaps matching TRBD1 (6 bases). The V gene lost 4 bases and the J gene lost 1 base, with 10 bases spanning the gap. Germline lookup yields CDR1 LNHDA and CDR2 SQIVND (reference sequence). This CDR3 has 14 amino acids. CDR3 nucleotide sequence: TGTGCCAGTAGTACCAGGACAGAGAACACTGAAGCTTTCTTT. Protein product: CASSTRTENTEAFF.

The CDR3 DNA reads TGTGCGAGCCGAGGGGGTTTCTACGAGCAGTACTTC. This encodes CASRGGFYEQYF. This sequence joins TRBV27 and TRBJ2-7; weak D call: TRBD1 (6 bases). The length of the CDR3 is 12 residues. Germline V gene lookup returns CDR1 MNHEY and CDR2 SMNVEV (reference sequence).

This chain links TRBV28 with TRBJ2-2; D uncertain. CDR3 length: 14 amino acids. With 7 bases removed from V and 1 base from J, the gap between germline ends came to 10 bases. The germline V gene has CDR1 MDHEN and CDR2 SYDVKM. The DNA for the CDR3 is TGTGCCAGCAAAGTTACAAGGAACACCGGGGAGCTGTTTTTT. This sequence encodes CASKVTRNTGELFF.

This chain connects TRBV19 to TRBJ1-5; D gene unclear. Germline V gene lookup returns CDR1 LNHDA and CDR2 SQIVND (reference sequence). CDR3 length: 13 residues. The V gene lost 1 base and the J gene lost 5 bases, with 6 bases spanning the gap. DNA for the CDR3: TGTGCCAGTAGTATAGGCCGAGATCAGCCCCAGCATTTT. Translated: CASSIGRDQPQHF.